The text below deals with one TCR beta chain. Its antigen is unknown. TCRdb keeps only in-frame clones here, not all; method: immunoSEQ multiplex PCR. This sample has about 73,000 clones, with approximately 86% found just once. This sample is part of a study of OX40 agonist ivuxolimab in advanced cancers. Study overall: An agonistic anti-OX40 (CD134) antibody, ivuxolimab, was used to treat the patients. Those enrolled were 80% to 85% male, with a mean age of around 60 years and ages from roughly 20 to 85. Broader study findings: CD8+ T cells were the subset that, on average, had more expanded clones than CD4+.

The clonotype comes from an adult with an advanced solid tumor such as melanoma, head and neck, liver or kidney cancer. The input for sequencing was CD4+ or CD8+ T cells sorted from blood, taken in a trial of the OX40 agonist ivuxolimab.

Here the CDR3 reads CAWTGPLYQETQYF. CDR3 coding DNA: TGTGCCTGGACAGGTCCCCTGTACCAAGAGACCCAGTACTTC. J is TRBJ2-5 and V is TRBV30; D is undetermined. CDR1 GTSNPN and CDR2 SVGIG come from the germline V gene (reference sequence). The CDR3 sequence is 14 residues long. The V gene lost 4 bases and the J gene lost 0 bases, with 12 bases spanning the gap.